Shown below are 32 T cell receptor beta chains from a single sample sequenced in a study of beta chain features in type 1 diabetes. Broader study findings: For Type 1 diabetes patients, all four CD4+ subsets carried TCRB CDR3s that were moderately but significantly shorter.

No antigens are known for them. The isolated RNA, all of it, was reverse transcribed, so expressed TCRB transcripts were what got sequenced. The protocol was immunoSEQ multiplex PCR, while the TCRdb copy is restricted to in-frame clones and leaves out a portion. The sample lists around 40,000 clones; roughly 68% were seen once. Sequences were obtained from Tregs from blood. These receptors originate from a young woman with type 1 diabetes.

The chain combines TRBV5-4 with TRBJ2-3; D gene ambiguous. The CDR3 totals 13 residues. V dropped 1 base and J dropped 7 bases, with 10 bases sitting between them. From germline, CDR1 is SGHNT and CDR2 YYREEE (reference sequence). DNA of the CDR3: TGTGCCAGCAGCTTGTTCTCGCGGAATACGCAGTATTTT. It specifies CASSLFSRNTQYF.

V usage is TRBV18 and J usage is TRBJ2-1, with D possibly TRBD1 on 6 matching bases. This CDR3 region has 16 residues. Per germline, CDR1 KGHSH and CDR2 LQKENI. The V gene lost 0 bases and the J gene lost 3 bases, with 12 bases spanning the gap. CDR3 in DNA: TGTGCCAGCTCACCACCGAGCAGGACAGACTACAATGAGCAGTTCTTC. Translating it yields CASSPPSRTDYNEQFF.

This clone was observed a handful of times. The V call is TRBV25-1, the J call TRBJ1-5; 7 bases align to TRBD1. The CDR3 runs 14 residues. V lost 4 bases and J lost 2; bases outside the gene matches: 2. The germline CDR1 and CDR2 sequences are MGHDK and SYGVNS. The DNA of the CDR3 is TGTGCCAGCAGTGGGCAGGGGGGCAATCAGCCCCAGCATTTT. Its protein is CASSGQGGNQPQHF.

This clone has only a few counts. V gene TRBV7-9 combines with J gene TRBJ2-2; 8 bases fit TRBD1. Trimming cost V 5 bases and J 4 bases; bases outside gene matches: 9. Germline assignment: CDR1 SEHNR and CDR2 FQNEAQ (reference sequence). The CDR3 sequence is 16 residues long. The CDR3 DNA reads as TGTGCCAGCAGCCCCGTGGGACAGGTCACCACCGGGGAGCTGTTTTTT. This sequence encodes CASSPVGQVTTGELFF. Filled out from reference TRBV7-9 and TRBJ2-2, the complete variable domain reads DTGVSQNPRHKITKRGQNVTFRCDPISEHNRLYWYRQTLGQGPEFLTYFQNEAQLEKSRLLSDRFSAERPKGSFSTLEIQRTEQGDSAMYLCASSPVGQVTTGELFFGEGSRLTVL.

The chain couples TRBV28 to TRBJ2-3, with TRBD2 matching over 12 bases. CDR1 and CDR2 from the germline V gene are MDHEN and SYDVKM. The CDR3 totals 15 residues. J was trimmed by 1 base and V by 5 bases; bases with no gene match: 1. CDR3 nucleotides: TGTGCCAGCAGTCGGACTAGCGGGGGCACAGATACGCAGTATTTT. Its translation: CASSRTSGGTDTQYF. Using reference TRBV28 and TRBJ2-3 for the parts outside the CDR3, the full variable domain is DVKVTQSSRYLVKRTGEKVFLECVQDMDHENMFWYRQDPGLGLRLIYFSYDVKMKEKGDIPEGYSVSREKKERFSLILESASTNQTSMYLCASSRTSGGTDTQYFGPGTRLTVL.

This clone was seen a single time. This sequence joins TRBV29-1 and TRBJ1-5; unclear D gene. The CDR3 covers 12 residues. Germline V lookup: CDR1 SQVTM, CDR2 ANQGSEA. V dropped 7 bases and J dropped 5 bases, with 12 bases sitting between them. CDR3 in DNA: TGCAGCGCCGCCGAGGAGTATCAGCCCCAGCATTTT. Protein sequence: CSAAEEYQPQHF.

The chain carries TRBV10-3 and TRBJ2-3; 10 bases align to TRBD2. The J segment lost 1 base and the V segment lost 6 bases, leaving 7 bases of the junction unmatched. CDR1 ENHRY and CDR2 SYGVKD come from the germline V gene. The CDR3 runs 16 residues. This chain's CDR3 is CAISSDLAGGTDTQYF. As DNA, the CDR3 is TGTGCCATCAGCTCAGATCTAGCGGGGGGCACAGATACGCAGTATTTT.

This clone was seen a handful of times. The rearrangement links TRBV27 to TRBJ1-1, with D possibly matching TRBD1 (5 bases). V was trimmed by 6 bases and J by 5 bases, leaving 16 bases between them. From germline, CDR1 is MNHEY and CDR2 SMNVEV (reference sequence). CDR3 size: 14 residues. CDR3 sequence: CASSRDPKGTEAFF. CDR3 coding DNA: TGTGCCAGCAGCCGAGATCCGAAGGGGACTGAAGCTTTCTTT.

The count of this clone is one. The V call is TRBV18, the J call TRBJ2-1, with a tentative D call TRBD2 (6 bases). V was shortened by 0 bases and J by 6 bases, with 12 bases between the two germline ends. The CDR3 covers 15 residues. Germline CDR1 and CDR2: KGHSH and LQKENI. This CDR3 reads CASSPPSRGGNEQFF. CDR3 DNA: TGTGCCAGCTCACCACCGAGTAGGGGAGGCAATGAGCAGTTCTTC.

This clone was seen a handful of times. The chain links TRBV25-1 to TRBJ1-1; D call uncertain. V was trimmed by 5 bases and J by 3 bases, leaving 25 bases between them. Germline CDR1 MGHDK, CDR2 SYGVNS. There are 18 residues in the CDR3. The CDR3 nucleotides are TGTGCCAGCAGTCCCGGCGGAGCGGGTAAGTCCGGGGACACTGAAGCTTTCTTT. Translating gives CASSPGGAGKSGDTEAFF.

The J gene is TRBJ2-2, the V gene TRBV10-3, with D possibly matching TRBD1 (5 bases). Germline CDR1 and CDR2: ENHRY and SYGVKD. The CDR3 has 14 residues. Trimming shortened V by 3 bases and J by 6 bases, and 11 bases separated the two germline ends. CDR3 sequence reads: CAISEAAQAGELFF. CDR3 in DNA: TGTGCCATCAGTGAAGCCGCACAGGCCGGGGAGCTGTTTTTT.

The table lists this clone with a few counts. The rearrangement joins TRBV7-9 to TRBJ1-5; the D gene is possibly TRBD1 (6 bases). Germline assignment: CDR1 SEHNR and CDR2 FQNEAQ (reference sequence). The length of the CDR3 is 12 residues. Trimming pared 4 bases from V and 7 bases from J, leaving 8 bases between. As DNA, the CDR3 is TGTGCCAGCAGCTCAGGGGAGCAGCCCCAGCATTTT. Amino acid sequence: CASSSGEQPQHF. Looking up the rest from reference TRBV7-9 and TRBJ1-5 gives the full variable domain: DTGVSQNPRHKITKRGQNVTFRCDPISEHNRLYWYRQTLGQGPEFLTYFQNEAQLEKSRLLSDRFSAERPKGSFSTLEIQRTEQGDSAMYLCASSSGEQPQHFGDGTRLSIL.

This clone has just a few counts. For the CDR3, the DNA is TGTGCCAGCAGCTACGCCTGGGGGGGTGGCGAGACCCAGTACTTC. Translating gives CASSYAWGGGETQYF. This chain joins TRBV7-2 and TRBJ2-5; TRBD2 aligns across 7 bases. Looked up from germline, CDR1 is SGHTA and CDR2 is FQGNSA. The J segment lost 5 bases and the V segment lost 4 bases, leaving 10 bases of the junction unmatched. There are 15 residues in the CDR3.

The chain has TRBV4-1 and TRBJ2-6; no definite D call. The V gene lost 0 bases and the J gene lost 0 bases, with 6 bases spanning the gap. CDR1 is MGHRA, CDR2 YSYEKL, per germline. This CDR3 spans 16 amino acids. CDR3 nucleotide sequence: TGCGCCAGCAGCCAAGAGTCGGTCTCTGGGGCCAACGTCCTGACTTTC. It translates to CASSQESVSGANVLTF.

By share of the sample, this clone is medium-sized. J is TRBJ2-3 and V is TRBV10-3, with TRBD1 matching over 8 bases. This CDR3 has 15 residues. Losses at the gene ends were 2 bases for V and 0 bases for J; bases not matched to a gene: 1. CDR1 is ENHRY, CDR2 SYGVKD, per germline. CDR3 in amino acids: CAISEGTGSTDTQYF. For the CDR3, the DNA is TGTGCCATCAGTGAGGGGACAGGAAGCACAGATACGCAGTATTTT.

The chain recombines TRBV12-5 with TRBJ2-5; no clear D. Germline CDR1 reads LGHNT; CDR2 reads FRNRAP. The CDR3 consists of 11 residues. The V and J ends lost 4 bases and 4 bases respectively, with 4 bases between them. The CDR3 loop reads CASGSGETQYF. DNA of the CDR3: TGTGCTAGTGGTTCGGGAGAGACCCAGTACTTC.

CDR3 protein: CASSFTGATNEKLFF. For the CDR3, the DNA is TGTGCCAGCAGTTTCACCGGAGCAACTAATGAAAAACTGTTTTTT. The rearrangement joins TRBV27 to TRBJ1-4; D remains ambiguous. Germline V CDR1 and CDR2: MNHEY, SMNVEV (reference sequence). The ends were cut back, 3 bases at V and 0 bases at J, with 8 bases in the middle. This CDR3 comprises 15 residues.

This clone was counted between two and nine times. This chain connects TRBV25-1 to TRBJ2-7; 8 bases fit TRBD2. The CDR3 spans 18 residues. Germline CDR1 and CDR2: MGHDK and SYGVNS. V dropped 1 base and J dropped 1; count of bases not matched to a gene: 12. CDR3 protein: CASSESVLAEPFSYEQYF. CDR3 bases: TGTGCCAGCAGTGAATCTGTACTAGCGGAACCTTTTTCCTACGAGCAGTACTTC.

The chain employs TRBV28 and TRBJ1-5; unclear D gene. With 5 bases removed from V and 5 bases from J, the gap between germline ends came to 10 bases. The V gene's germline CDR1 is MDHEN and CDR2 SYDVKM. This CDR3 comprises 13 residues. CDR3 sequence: CASSPFVYQPQHF. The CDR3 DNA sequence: TGTGCCAGCAGTCCCTTCGTTTATCAGCCCCAGCATTTT.

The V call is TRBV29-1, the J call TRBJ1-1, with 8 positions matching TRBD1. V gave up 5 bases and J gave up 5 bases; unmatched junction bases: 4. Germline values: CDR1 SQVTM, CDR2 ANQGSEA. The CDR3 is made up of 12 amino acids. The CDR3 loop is CSVTYRGTEAFF. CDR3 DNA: TGCAGCGTTACCTACAGGGGGACTGAAGCTTTCTTT. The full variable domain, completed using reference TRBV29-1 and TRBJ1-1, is SAVISQKPSRDICQRGTSLTIQCQVDSQVTMMFWYRQQPGQSLTLIATANQGSEATYESGFVIDKFPISRPNLTFSTLTVSNMSPEDSSIYLCSVTYRGTEAFFGQGTRLTVV.

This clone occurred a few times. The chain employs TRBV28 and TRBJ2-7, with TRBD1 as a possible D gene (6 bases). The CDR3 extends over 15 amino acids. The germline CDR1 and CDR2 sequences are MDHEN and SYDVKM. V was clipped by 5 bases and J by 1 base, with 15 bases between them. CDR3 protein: CASSTSGQGSYEQYF. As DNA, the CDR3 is TGTGCCAGCAGTACCTCGGGACAAGGTTCCTACGAGCAGTACTTC.

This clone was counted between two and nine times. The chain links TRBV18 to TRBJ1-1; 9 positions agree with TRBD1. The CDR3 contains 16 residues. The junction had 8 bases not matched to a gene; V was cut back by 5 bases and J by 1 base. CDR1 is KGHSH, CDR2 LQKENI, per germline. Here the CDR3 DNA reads TGTGCCAGCTCATCGGGACAGGGAGGCTCGAACACTGAAGCTTTCTTT. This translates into CASSSGQGGSNTEAFF. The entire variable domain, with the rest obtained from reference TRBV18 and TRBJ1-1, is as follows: NAGVMQNPRHLVRRRGQEARLRCSPMKGHSHVYWYRQLPEEGLKFMVYLQKENIIDESGMPKERFSAEFPKEGPSILRIQQVVRGDSAAYFCASSSGQGGSNTEAFFGQGTRLTVV.

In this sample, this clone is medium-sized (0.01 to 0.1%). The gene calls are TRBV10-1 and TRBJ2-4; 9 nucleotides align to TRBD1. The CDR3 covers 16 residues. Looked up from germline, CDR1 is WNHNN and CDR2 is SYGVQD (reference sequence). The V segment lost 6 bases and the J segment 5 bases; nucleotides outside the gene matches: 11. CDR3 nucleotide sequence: TGCGCCAGCAGAAATCCGGGACAGGGAAAGGAAAACATTCAGTACTTC. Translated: CASRNPGQGKENIQYF.

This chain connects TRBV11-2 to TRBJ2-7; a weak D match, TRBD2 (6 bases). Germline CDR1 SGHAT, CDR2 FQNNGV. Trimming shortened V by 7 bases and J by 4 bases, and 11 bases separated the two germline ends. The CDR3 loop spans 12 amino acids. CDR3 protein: CASTPGGYEQYF. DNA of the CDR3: TGTGCCAGCACCCCAGGAGGGTACGAGCAGTACTTC.

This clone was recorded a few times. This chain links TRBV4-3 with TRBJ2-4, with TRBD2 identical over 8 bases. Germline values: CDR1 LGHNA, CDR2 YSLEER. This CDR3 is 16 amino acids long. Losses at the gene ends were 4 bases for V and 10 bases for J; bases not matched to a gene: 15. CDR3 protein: CASSRRTGGGPTIQYF. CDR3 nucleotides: TGCGCCAGCAGCCGCCGGACTGGCGGGGGGCCTACAATTCAGTACTTC.

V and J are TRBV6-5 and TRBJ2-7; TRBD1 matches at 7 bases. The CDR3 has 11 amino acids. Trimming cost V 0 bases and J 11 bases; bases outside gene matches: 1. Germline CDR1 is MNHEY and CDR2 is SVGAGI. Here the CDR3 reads CASSYSGTEYF. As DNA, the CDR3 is TGTGCCAGCAGTTACTCTGGGACAGAGTACTTC.

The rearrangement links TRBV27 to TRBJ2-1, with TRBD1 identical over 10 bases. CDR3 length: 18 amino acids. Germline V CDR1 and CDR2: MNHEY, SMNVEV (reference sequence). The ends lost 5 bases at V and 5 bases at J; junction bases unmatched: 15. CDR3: CASSRDRGSRISNNEQFF. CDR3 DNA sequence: TGTGCCAGCAGTAGGGACAGGGGTAGCCGGATCTCAAACAATGAGCAGTTCTTC.

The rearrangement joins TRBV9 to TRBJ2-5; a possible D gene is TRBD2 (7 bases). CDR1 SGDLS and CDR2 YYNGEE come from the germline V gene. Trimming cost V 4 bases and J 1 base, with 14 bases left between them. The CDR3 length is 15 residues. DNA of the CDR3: TGTGCCAGCAGCACTGGACAGCGGGGCCAAGAGACCCAGTACTTC. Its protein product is CASSTGQRGQETQYF.

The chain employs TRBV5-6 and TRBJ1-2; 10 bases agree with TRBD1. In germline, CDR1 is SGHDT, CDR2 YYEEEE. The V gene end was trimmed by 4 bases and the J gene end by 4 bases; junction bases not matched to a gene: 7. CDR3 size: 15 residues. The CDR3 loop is CASSRLDRGGYGYTF. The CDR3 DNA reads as TGTGCCAGCAGCCGGTTGGACAGGGGGGGCTATGGCTACACCTTC. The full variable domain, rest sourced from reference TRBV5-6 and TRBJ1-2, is DAGVTQSPTHLIKTRGQQVTLRCSPKSGHDTVSWYQQALGQGPQFIFQYYEEEERQRGNFPDRFSGHQFPNYSSELNVNALLLGDSALYLCASSRLDRGGYGYTFGSGTRLTVV.

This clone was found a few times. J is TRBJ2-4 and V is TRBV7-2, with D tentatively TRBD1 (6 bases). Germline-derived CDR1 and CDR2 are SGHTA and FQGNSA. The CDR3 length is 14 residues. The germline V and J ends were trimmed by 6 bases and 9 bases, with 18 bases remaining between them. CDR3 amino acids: CASRRTAASSIQYF. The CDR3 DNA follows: TGTGCCAGCAGACGGACAGCCGCGAGTTCCATTCAGTACTTC.

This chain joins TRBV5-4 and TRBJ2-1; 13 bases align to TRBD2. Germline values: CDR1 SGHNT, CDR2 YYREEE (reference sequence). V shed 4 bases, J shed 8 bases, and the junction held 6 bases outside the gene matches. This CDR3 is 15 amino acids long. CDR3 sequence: CASSLGLAGVHEQFF. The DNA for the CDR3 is TGTGCCAGCAGCCTAGGACTAGCGGGAGTCCATGAGCAGTTCTTC.

CDR3 region: CASSFWGAGQPQHF. CDR3 DNA: TGTGCCAGCAGCTTTTGGGGCGCGGGACAGCCCCAGCATTTT. The rearrangement joins TRBV7-2 to TRBJ1-5; a possible D gene is TRBD1 (5 bases). The V gene's germline CDR1 is SGHTA and CDR2 FQGNSA. Between the trimmed V and J ends, which lost 3 bases and 7 bases, there was a span of 13 bases. This CDR3 comprises 14 residues.